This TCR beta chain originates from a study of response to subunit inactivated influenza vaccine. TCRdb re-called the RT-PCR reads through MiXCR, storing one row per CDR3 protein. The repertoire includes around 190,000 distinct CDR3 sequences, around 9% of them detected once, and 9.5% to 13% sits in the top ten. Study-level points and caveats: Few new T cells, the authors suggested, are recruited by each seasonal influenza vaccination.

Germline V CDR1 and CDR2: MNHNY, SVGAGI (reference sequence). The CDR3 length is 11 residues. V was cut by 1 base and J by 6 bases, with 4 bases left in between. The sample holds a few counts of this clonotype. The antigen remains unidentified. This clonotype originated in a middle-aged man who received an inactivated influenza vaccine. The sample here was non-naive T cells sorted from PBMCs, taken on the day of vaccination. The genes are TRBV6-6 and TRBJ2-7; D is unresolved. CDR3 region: CASSYYLEQYF. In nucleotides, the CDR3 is TGTGCCAGCAGTTACTACCTCGAGCAGTACTTC.